This TCR beta chain was captured in a study of T cell repertoires in cytomegalovirus infection. About the research overall: Through public TCR beta signatures, both CMV infection and matching HLA type were indicated. Notes on the study in general: Cumulative frequency (of public TCR beta family members) identified carriers of CMV plus the relevant HLA. It was HLA-C-restricted CMV-specific TCR beta clonotypes that dominated the response ex vivo.

TCRdb fed the reads into MiXCR, producing one record per CDR3 protein. Among some 940,000 distinct CDR3 sequences listed, roughly a third were seen once. This clonotype was counted at least ten times. Its specificity is unknown. Trimming left V 5 bases short and J 6 bases short, with 19 bases between. Germline CDR1 reads SGHVS; CDR2 reads FNYEAQ. The CDR3 length is 16 residues. The rearrangement links TRBV7-6 to TRBJ2-2; D possibly corresponds to TRBD1 (6 bases). The receptor was derived from a human donor in good health (CMV status not recorded). Some clones in this sample may be carry-over from other donors' samples. The source was cultured CD8+ T cells from PBMCs, collected from culture after CMV antigen stimulation. The CDR3 sequence: CASSPGTPGPAGELFF. Here the CDR3 DNA reads TGTGCCAGCAGCCCCGGGACACCTGGGCCGGCCGGGGAGCTGTTTTTT.